What follows are 7 T cell receptor beta chains derived from one specimen sequenced in a study of cytomegalovirus exposure and HLA in healthy donors. Using immunoSEQ multiplex PCR, the repertoire was profiled, and TCRdb retains in-frame clones only, with some absent. Seen here are some 50,000 clones, 94% observed once, and the top ten hold approximately 7.8%. Sequenced sample: PBMCs. The receptors were gathered from a woman aged 18-35 years in good health and CMV-seropositive.

J is TRBJ2-7 and V is TRBV10-2, with 11 bases matching TRBD2. The CDR3 consists of 14 residues. V gave up 6 bases and J gave up 6 bases; unmatched junction bases: 7. CDR1 is WSHSY and CDR2 is SAAADI in the germline V gene. The CDR3 is CASRVAGGPGEQYF. The CDR3 DNA reads as TGCGCCAGCAGAGTAGCGGGAGGGCCGGGCGAGCAGTACTTC.

The gene calls are TRBV2 and TRBJ1-2; maybe TRBD1 (5 bases). The germline CDR1 and CDR2 sequences are SNHLY and FYNNEI. Trimming took 6 bases from V and 4 from J, leaving 18 bases between them. The CDR3 loop spans 15 amino acids. Here the CDR3 reads CASSLSPGNLYGYTF. The CDR3 bases are TGTGCCAGCAGCCTATCCCCAGGGAATCTCTATGGCTACACCTTC.

V gene TRBV27 combines with J gene TRBJ2-2; D gene uncertain. The germline CDR1 and CDR2 sequences are MNHEY and SMNVEV (reference sequence). The V and J ends lost 10 bases and 5 bases respectively, with 8 bases between them. This CDR3 is built from 11 residues. Written as DNA, the CDR3 is TGTGCCACCCACAGTACCGGGGAGCTGTTTTTT. Translation: CATHSTGELFF.

The chain carries TRBV19 and TRBJ1-2; TRBD1 agrees at 8 bases. In germline, CDR1 is LNHDA, CDR2 SQIVND (reference sequence). This CDR3 has 12 amino acids. V lost 6 bases, J lost 11 bases, and 8 bases stayed unmatched. CDR3 residues: CASSQGAVWYTF. For the CDR3, the DNA is TGTGCCAGTAGCCAGGGGGCTGTGTGGTACACCTTC. Supplemented by reference TRBV19 and TRBJ1-2, the full variable domain reads DGGITQSPKYLFRKEGQNVTLSCEQNLNHDAMYWYRQDPGQGLRLIYYSQIVNDFQKGDIAEGYSVSREKKESFPLTVTSAQKNPTAFYLCASSQGAVWYTFGSGTRLTVV.

The V call is TRBV7-2, the J call TRBJ2-3; D unclear. Germline CDR1 SGHTA, CDR2 FQGNSA. The CDR3 contains 12 residues. Trimming pared 0 bases from V and 4 bases from J, leaving 2 bases between. CDR3 loop: CASSLAADTQYF. The CDR3 nucleotides are TGTGCCAGCAGCTTAGCCGCAGATACGCAGTATTTT.

This chain joins TRBV29-1 and TRBJ2-2; 10 bases are shared with TRBD2. This CDR3 contains 18 residues. Germline trimming cut 6 bases from V and 0 bases from J; bases unmatched to any gene: 13. The germline V gene has CDR1 SQVTM and CDR2 ANQGSEA. The chain's CDR3 is CSVPGGSGGGSNTGELFF. In nucleotides, the CDR3 is TGCAGCGTGCCCGGGGGGAGCGGGGGGGGGTCGAACACCGGGGAGCTGTTTTTT.

This clone occurred a few times. The chain joins TRBV11-1 to TRBJ1-2; D remains ambiguous. From germline, CDR1 is SGHAT and CDR2 FQDESV (reference sequence). V lost 1 base to trimming and J lost 6 bases, with 6 bases between them. This CDR3 contains 12 residues. The CDR3 nucleotides read TGTGCCAGCAGCTTAGTCGGAGATGGCTACACCTTC. It codes for CASSLVGDGYTF. The variable domain in full, completed from reference TRBV11-1 and TRBJ1-2, reads EAEVAQSPRYKITEKSQAVAFWCDPISGHATLYWYRQILGQGPELLVQFQDESVVDDSQLPKDRFSAERLKGVDSTLKIQPAELGDSAMYLCASSLVGDGYTFGSGTRLTVV.